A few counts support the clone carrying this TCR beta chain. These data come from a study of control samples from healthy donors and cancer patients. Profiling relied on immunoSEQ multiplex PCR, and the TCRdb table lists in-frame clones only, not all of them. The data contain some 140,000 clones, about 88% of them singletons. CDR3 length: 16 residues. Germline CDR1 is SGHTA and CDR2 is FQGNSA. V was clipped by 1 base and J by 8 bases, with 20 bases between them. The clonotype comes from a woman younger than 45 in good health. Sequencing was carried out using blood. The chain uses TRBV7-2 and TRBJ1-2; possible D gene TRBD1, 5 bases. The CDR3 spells CASSLVWQGSAKGYTF. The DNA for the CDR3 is TGTGCCAGCAGCTTAGTATGGCAGGGATCAGCTAAGGGCTACACCTTC.